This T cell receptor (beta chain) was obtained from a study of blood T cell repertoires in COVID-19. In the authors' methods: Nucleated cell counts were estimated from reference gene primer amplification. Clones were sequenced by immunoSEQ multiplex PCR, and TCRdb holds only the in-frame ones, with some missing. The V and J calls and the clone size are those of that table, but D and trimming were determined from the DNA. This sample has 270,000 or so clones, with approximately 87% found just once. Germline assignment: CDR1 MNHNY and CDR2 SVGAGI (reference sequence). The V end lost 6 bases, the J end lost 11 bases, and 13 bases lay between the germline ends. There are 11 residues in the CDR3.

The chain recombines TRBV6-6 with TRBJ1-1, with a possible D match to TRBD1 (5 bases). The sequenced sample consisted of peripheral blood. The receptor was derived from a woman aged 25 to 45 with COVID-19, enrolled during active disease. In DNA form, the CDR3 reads TGTGCCAGCAGCACCACGGGGGAGGCTTTCTTT. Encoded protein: CASSTTGEAFF.